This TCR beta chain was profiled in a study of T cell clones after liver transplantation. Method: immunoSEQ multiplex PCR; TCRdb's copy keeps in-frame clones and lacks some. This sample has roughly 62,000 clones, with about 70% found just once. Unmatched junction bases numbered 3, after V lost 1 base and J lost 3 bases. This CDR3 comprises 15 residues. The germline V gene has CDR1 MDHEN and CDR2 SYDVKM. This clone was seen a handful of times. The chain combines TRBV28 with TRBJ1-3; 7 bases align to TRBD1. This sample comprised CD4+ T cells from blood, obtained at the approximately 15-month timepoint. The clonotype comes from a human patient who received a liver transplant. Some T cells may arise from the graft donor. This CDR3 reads CASSLYGTVGNTIYF. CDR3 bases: TGTGCCAGCAGTTTATATGGGACAGTTGGAAACACCATATATTTT.